A single sample is the source of the 9 T cell receptor beta chains below, sequenced in a study of Tregs in tolerant kidney transplant recipients. Sequenced by immunoSEQ multiplex PCR; TCRdb stores in-frame clones only, minus some. The sample yields 50,000 to 75,000 clones, roughly 85% seen once. The specimen was Tregs from blood, collected before the transplant. Receptors were obtained from a human donor who received a combined kidney and bone marrow transplant.

This clone was seen just once. The chain links TRBV6-1 to TRBJ2-3; D is ambiguous. CDR3 length: 13 amino acids. CDR1 and CDR2 (germline): MNHNS, SASEGT. V dropped 4 bases and J dropped 6 bases, with 11 bases sitting between them. CDR3 DNA: TGTGCCAGCAGTGTCGACCCCCCGGATACGCAGTATTTT. Residues: CASSVDPPDTQYF.

The CDR3 bases are TGTGCCAGCAGCTTGCCGGACAGGAACACTGAAGCTTTCTTT. Amino acids: CASSLPDRNTEAFF. This chain connects TRBV5-4 to TRBJ1-1; the D gene is possibly TRBD1 (6 bases). The CDR3 runs to 14 residues. V lost 1 base and J 1 base, leaving 8 bases between the germline ends. Germline V gene data show CDR1 as SGHNT and CDR2 as YYREEE (reference sequence).

This sequence joins TRBV7-2 and TRBJ1-2; D is uncertain. The CDR3 sequence is 11 residues long. V lost 4 bases, J lost 8 bases, and 8 bases lay in between. The V gene's germline CDR1 is SGHTA and CDR2 FQGNSA. CDR3 in amino acids: CASSSSKGYTF. The CDR3 coding sequence is TGTGCCAGCAGCTCGTCAAAGGGCTACACCTTC.

This sequence joins TRBV18 and TRBJ1-1, with 8 bases lining up with TRBD1. This CDR3 has 16 residues. The junction had 8 bases not matched to a gene; V was cut back by 4 bases and J by 1 base. The V gene's germline CDR1 is KGHSH and CDR2 LQKENI. The CDR3 bases are TGTGCCAGCTCACTTGCCCTGGGACAGGCGAACACTGAAGCTTTCTTT. Translated, it gives CASSLALGQANTEAFF.

This clone was found once. The chain joins TRBV29-1 to TRBJ2-5; the D gene is possibly TRBD2 (5 bases). Germline CDR1 SQVTM, CDR2 ANQGSEA. V gave up 2 bases and J gave up 5 bases, with 12 bases separating them. This CDR3 has 13 residues. The CDR3 DNA reads TGCAGCGTTGAAAGCGGACGACGGGAGACCCAGTACTTC. This translates into CSVESGRRETQYF.

The rearrangement links TRBV2 to TRBJ1-5, with 7 bases identical to TRBD1. With V trimmed by 3 bases and J by 5 bases, 7 bases remained unmatched. The CDR3 contains 15 residues. The germline gives CDR1 SNHLY, CDR2 FYNNEI. The CDR3 here is CASSESRGLYQPQHF. The CDR3 DNA reads as TGTGCCAGCAGTGAGTCTAGGGGGCTTTATCAGCCCCAGCATTTT.

This sequence joins TRBV5-5 and TRBJ1-3, with D hard to call. The CDR3 is 15 residues long. From germline, CDR1 is SGHKS and CDR2 YYEKEE (reference sequence). V was pared by 0 bases and J by 0 bases, with 7 bases between. CDR3 residues: CASSLGHSSGNTIYF. CDR3 sequence (DNA): TGTGCCAGCAGCTTGGGGCACAGCTCTGGAAACACCATATATTTT.

The genes are TRBV11-2 and TRBJ2-7; tentative D call: TRBD1 (5 bases). V was pared by 4 bases and J by 7 bases, with 14 bases between. This CDR3 contains 13 residues. Germline loops: CDR1 SGHAT, CDR2 FQNNGV. In DNA form, the CDR3 reads TGTGCCAGCAGCTCCCTAGGCAGGGAAGAGCAGTACTTC. It yields the protein CASSSLGREEQYF.

This clone has a handful of counts. The chain links TRBV2 to TRBJ1-3; no reliable D call. The CDR3 extends over 14 amino acids. The germline V gene has CDR1 SNHLY and CDR2 FYNNEI. Trimming took off 4 bases at V and 0 bases at J, with 7 bases between the two ends. Here the CDR3 reads CASSGTSSGNTIYF. Here the CDR3 DNA reads TGTGCCAGCAGTGGGACGAGCTCTGGAAACACCATATATTTT. The full variable domain, rest sourced from reference TRBV2 and TRBJ1-3, is EPEVTQTPSHQVTQMGQEVILRCVPISNHLYFYWYRQILGQKVEFLVSFYNNEISEKSEIFDDQFSVERPDGSNFTLKIRSTKLEDSAMYFCASSGTSSGNTIYFGEGSWLTVV.